The 3 T cell receptor beta chains given below trace back to one sample, sequenced in a study of Tregs in tolerant kidney transplant recipients. The method was immunoSEQ multiplex PCR; TCRdb's version includes in-frame clones alone and lacks a portion of them. The sample totals 25,000 to 35,000 clones; its top ten clones hold 7.6%. The sample consisted of CD8+ T cells from blood, taken before the transplant. The origin of the receptors is a human donor who received a combined kidney and bone marrow transplant.

As concerns this clone: The CDR3 end lies 3 residues beyond the end of the read and is filled in from the germline J gene. The chain has TRBV18 and TRBJ1-1, with D perhaps matching TRBD1 (6 bases). The CDR3 loop spans 18 amino acids. Trimming took 5 bases from V and 4 from J, leaving 26 bases between them. Germline CDR1 KGHSH, CDR2 LQKENI. CDR3 in amino acids: CASSSVGFKQGSGTEAFF. The DNA read from the CDR3 is TGTGCCAGCTCATCGGTCGGTTTCAAGCAGGGGTCAGGCACTGAA.

In regard to this clone: The read stops 3 residues short of the end of the CDR3; the missing end is completed from the germline J gene. The chain carries TRBV19 and TRBJ2-2, with 9 nucleotides matching TRBD1. J gave up 3 bases and V 5 bases, and 7 bases lay outside the gene matches. Germline V CDR1 and CDR2: LNHDA, SQIVND (reference sequence). This CDR3 contains 16 residues. CDR3 loop: CASSLRTGEDTGELFF. The sequenced CDR3 bases are TGTGCCAGTAGTCTCCGGACAGGGGAGGACACCGGGGAG.

With regard to this clone: The read gets to within 3 residues of the CDR3 end, and the germline J gene fills in the rest. V gene TRBV19 combines with J gene TRBJ1-5, with TRBD1 as a possible D gene (5 bases). V dropped 7 bases and J dropped 9 bases, with 16 bases sitting between them. The CDR3 totals 13 residues. CDR1 is LNHDA, CDR2 SQIVND, per germline (reference sequence). The CDR3 reads CASTGERFLPQHF. The CDR3 DNA, read in part, is TGTGCCAGTACGGGGGAAAGGTTTTTGCCC.